The source of this T cell receptor (beta chain) is a study of T cell changes during pregnancy in multiple sclerosis. The assay was immunoSEQ multiplex PCR, and TCRdb's table has in-frame clones only and misses some. The sample includes 30,000 to 45,000 clones, 89% of them seen just once. The specimen was CD8+ T cells from peripheral blood mononuclear cells, collected in the third trimester of pregnancy. This receptor was taken from a female donor with multiple sclerosis, enrolled in a pregnancy study.

For the CDR3, the DNA is TGTGCCAGCAGCTTGGGCAGGGGCGATGAGCAGTTCTTC. It translates to CASSLGRGDEQFF. The chain uses TRBV5-6 and TRBJ2-1; possible D gene TRBD1, 6 bases. Germline V gene lookup returns CDR1 SGHDT and CDR2 YYEEEE. Trimming shortened V by 0 bases and J by 8 bases, and 9 bases separated the two germline ends. This CDR3 is 13 amino acids long. Using reference TRBV5-6 and TRBJ2-1 for the parts outside the CDR3, the full variable domain is DAGVTQSPTHLIKTRGQQVTLRCSPKSGHDTVSWYQQALGQGPQFIFQYYEEEERQRGNFPDRFSGHQFPNYSSELNVNALLLGDSALYLCASSLGRGDEQFFGPGTRLTVL.